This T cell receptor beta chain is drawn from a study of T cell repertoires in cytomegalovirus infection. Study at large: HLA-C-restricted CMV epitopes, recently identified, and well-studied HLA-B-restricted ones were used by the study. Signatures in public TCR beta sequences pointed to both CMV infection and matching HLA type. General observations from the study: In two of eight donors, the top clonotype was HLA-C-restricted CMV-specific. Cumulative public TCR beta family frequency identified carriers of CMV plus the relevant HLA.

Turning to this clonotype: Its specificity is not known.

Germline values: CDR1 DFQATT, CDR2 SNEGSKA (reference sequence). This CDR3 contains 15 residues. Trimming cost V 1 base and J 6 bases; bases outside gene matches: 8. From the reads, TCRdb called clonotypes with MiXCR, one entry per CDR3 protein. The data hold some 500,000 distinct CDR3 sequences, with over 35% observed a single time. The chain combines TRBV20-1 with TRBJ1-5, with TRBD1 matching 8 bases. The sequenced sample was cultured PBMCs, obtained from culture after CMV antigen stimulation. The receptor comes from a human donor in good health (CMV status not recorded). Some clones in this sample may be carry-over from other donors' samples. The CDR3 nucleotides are TGCAGTGCTAGAGCAGGAGACAGGGGCTCTCAGCCCCAGCATTTT. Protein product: CSARAGDRGSQPQHF.